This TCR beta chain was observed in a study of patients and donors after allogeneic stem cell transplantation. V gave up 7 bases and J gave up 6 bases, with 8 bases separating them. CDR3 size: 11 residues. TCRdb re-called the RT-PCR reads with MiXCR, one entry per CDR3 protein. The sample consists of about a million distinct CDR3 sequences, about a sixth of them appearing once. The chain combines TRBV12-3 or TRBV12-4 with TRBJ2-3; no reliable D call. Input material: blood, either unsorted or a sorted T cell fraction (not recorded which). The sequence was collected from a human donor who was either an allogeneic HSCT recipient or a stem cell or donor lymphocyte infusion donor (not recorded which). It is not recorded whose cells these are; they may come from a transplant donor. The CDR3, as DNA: TGTGCCAGCACCTACGGGGATACGCAGTATTTT. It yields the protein CASTYGDTQYF.